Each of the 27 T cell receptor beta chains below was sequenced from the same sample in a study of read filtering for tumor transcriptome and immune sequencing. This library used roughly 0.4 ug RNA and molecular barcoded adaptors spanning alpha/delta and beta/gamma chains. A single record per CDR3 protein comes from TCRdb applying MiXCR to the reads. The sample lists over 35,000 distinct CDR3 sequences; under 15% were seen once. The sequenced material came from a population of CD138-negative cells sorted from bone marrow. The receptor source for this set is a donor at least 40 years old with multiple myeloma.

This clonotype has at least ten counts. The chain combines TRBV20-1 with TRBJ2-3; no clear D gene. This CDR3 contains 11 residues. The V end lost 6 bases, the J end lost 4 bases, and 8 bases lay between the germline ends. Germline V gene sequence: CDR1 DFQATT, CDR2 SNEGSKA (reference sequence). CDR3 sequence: CSAITSDTQYF. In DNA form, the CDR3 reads TGCAGTGCCATAACGTCAGATACGCAGTATTTT.

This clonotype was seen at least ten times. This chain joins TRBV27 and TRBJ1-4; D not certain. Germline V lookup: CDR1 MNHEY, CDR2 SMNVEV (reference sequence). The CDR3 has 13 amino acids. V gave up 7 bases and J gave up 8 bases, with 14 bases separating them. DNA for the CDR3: TGTGCCAGCATGGACCTCCCGAAGGAAAAACTGTTTTTT. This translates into CASMDLPKEKLFF.

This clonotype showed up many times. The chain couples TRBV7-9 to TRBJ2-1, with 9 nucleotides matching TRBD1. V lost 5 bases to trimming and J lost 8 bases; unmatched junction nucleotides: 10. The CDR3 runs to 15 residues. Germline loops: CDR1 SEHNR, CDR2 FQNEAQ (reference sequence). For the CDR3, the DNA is TGTGCCAGCAGCCAGATGGGACAGGGTATAGATGAGCAGTTCTTC. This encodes CASSQMGQGIDEQFF.

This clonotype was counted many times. The CDR3 sequence: CSARDMVSGNTIYF. CDR3 bases: TGCAGTGCTAGAGATATGGTCTCTGGAAACACCATATATTTT. The chain couples TRBV20-1 to TRBJ1-3; no clear D gene. Trimming took off 0 bases at V and 0 bases at J, with 6 bases between the two ends. This CDR3 spans 14 amino acids. Germline CDR1 and CDR2: DFQATT and SNEGSKA (reference sequence).

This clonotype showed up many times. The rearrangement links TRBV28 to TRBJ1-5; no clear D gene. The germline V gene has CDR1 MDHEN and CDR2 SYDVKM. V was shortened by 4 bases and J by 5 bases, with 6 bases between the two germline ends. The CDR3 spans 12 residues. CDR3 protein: CASSSMHQPQHF. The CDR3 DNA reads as TGTGCCAGCAGTTCCATGCATCAGCCCCAGCATTTT.

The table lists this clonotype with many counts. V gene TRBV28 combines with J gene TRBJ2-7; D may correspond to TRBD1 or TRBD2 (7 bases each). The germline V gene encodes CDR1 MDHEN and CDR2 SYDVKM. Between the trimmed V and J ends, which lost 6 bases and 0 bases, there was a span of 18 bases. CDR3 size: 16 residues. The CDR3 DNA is TGTGCCAGCAGCTTGGGAGGGGGACAGAGCTCCTACGAGCAGTACTTC. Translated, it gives CASSLGGGQSSYEQYF.

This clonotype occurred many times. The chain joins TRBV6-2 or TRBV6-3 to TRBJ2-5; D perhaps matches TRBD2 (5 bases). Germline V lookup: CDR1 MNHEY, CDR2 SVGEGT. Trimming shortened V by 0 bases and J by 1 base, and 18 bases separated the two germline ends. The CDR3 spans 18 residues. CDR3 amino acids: CASSYSATGKDFQETQYF. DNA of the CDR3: TGTGCCAGCAGTTACTCGGCGACGGGAAAGGACTTCCAAGAGACCCAGTACTTC.

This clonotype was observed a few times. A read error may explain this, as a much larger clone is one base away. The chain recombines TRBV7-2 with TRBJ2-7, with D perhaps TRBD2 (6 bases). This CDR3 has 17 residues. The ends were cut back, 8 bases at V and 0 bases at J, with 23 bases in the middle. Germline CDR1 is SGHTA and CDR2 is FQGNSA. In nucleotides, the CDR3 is TGTGCCAGCGGCTCAAGTCCCGGGACTCCGCGCTCCTACGAGCAGTACTTC. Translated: CASGSSPGTPRSYEQYF.

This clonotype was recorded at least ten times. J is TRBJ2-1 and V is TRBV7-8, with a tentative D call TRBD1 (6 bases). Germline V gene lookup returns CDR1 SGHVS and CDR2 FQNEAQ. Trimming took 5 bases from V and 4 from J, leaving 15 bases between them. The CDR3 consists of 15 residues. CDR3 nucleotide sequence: TGTGCCAGCAGCCCCCGGGACACAATTTACAATGAGCAGTTCTTC. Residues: CASSPRDTIYNEQFF.

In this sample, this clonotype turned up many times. CDR3 nucleotides: TGTGCCAGCAGGTCCACTAAGGCGGGGGGGTACGAGCAGTACTTC. Its translation: CASRSTKAGGYEQYF. This sequence joins TRBV27 and TRBJ2-7; 9 bases line up with TRBD2. Germline trimming cut 6 bases from V and 4 bases from J; bases unmatched to any gene: 10. The germline gives CDR1 MNHEY, CDR2 SMNVEV (reference sequence). This CDR3 is built from 15 residues.

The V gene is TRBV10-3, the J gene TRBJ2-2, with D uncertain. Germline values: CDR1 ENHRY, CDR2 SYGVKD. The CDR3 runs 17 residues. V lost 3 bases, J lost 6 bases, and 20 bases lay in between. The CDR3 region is CAISDPSASPRAGELFF. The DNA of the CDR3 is TGTGCCATCAGTGACCCTTCGGCTAGTCCTCGAGCCGGGGAGCTGTTTTTT.

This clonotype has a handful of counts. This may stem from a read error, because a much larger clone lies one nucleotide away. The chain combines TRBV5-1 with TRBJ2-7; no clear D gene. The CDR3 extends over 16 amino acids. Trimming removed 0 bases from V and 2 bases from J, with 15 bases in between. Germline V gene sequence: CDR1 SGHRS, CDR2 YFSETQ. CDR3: CASSLAYSPRTYEQYF. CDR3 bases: TGCGCCAGCAGCTTGGCTTACTCGCCCCGAACCTACGAGCAGTACTTC.

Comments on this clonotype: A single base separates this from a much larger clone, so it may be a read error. The CDR3 loop is CASSYPGQGAHEQYF. CDR3 nucleotide sequence: TGTGCCAGCAGTTATCCGGGACAGGGAGCCCACGAGCAGTACTTC. The J gene is TRBJ2-7, the V gene TRBV12-3 or TRBV12-4, with 9 bases aligning to TRBD1. The V and J ends lost 4 bases and 5 bases, in that order; junction bases with no gene match: 9. CDR3 length: 15 amino acids.

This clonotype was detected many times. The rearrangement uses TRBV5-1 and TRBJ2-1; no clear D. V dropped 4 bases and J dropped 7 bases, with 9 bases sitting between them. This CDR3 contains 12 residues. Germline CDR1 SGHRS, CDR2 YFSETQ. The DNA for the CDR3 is TGCGCCAGCAGCGTGACCCGGAATGAGCAGTTCTTC. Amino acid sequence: CASSVTRNEQFF.

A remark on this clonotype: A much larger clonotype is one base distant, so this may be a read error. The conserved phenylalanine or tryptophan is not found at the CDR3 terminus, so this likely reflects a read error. CDR3 DNA sequence: TGTGCCAGCAGTACCTCGTCAGATACGCAGTATTCT. It translates to CASSTSSDTQYS. The rearrangement joins TRBV7-2 to TRBJ2-3; D gene ambiguous. Per germline, CDR1 SGHTA and CDR2 FQGNSA. There are 12 residues in the CDR3. With 6 bases removed from V and 4 bases from J, the gap between germline ends came to 8 bases.

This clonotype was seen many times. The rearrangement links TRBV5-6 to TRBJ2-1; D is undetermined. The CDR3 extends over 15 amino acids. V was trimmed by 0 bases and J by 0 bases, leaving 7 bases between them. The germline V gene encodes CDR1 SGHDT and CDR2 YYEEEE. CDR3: CASSLGVGSYNEQFF. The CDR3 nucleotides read TGTGCCAGCAGCTTGGGGGTTGGCTCCTACAATGAGCAGTTCTTC.

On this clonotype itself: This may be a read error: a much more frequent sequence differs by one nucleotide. The CDR3 protein is CATSGGGRANGQFF. The CDR3 region has the DNA TGTGCCACCAGTGGGGGCGGACGGGCGAATGGGCAGTTCTTC. The chain employs TRBV24-1 and TRBJ2-1, with D possibly TRBD1 on 5 matching bases. Germline V gene sequence: CDR1 KGHDR, CDR2 SFDVKD. The CDR3 runs to 14 residues.

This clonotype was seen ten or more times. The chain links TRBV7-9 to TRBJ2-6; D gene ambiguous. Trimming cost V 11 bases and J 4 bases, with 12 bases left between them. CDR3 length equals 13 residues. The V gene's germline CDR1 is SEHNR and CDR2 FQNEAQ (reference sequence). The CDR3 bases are TGTGCCCCTAATTCATACGGGGCCAACGTCCTGACTTTC. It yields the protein CAPNSYGANVLTF.

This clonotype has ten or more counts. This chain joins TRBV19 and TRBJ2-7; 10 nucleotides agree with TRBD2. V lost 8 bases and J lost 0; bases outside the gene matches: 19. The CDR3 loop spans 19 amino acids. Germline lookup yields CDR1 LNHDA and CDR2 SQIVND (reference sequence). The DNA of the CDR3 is TGTGCCAGTGCGCTCTCGGAACTAGCGGGGATTAGGAGCTCCTACGAGCAGTACTTC. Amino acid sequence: CASALSELAGIRSSYEQYF.

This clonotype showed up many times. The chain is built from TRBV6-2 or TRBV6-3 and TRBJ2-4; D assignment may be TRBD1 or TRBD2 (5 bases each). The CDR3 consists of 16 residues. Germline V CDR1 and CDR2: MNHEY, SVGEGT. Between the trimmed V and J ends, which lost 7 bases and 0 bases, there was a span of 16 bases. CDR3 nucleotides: TGTGCCAGCACCAATGGGGGTGCTCGAGCCAAAAACATTCAGTACTTC. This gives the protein CASTNGGARAKNIQYF.

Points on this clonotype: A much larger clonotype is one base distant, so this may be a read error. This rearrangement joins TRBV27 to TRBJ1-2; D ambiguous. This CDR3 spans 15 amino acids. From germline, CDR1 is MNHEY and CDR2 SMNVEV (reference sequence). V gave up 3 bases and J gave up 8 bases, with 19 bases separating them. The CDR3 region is CASSFSQSFHQGYTF. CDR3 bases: TGTGCCAGCAGTTTCTCCCAGTCCTTCCACCAGGGCTACACCTTC.

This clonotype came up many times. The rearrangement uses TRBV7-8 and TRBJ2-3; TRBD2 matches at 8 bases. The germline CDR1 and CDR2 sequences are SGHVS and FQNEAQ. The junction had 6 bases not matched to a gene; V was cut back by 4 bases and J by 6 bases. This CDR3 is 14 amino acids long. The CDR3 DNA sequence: TGTGCCAGCAGCTCCAGCGGGAGATCTGATACGCAGTATTTT. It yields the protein CASSSSGRSDTQYF.

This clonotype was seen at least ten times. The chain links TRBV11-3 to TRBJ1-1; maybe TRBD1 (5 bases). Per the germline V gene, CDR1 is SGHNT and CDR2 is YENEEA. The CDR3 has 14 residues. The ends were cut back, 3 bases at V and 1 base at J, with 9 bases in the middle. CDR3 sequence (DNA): TGTGCCAGCAGCTTGTATGGGGGGAACACTGAAGCTTTCTTT. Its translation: CASSLYGGNTEAFF.

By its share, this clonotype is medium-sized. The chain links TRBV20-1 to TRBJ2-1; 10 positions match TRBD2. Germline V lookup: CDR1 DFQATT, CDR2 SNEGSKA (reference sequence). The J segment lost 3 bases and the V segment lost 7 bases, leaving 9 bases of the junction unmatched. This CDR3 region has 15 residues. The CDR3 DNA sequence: TGCAGTGTCCAACGGACTAGCGGACTCTACAATGAGCAGTTCTTC. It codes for CSVQRTSGLYNEQFF.

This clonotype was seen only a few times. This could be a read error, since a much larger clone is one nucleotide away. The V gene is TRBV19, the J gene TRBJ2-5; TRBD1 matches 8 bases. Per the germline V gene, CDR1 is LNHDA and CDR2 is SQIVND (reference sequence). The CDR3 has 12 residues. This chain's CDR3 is CAGSIQGATKYF. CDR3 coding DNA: TGTGCCGGTAGTATTCAGGGGGCAACAAAGTACTTC.

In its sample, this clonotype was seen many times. CDR3 region: CASSHSQNRGAGELFF. CDR3 DNA: TGTGCCAGCAGCCATTCCCAAAATCGGGGCGCCGGGGAGCTGTTTTTT. The J gene is TRBJ2-2, the V gene TRBV3-1; D is tentatively TRBD1 or TRBD2 (5 bases each). CDR1 is LGHDT, CDR2 YNNKEL, per germline (reference sequence). The CDR3 is 16 residues long. Between the trimmed V and J ends, which lost 3 bases and 6 bases, there was a span of 17 bases.

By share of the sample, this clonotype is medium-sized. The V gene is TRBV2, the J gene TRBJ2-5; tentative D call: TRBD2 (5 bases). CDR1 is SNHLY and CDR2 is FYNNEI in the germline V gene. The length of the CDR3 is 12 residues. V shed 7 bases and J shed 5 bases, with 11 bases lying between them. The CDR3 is CASMGDRETQYF. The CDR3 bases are TGTGCCAGCATGGGAGACCGGGAGACCCAGTACTTC.